The clone carrying this TCR beta chain has a handful of counts. Its antigen is unknown. The sample originates from a study of T-cell memory formation after mild COVID-19. Whole-study context: Largely, TCR clusters stayed within a single donor.

General observations from the study: Clones that contracted from day 15 to 85 were balanced CD4/CD8, while later expanders leaned CD4+.

Trimming shortened V by 0 bases and J by 4 bases, and 13 bases separated the two germline ends. From germline, CDR1 is SGDLS and CDR2 YYNGEE. The length of the CDR3 is 15 residues. cDNA libraries for TCR alpha and TCR beta, carrying sample barcodes and UMIs, came from 5'RACE with constant-segment primers. Each CDR3 protein is one row after TCRdb ran MiXCR on the 5' RACE reads. The table shows some 54,000 distinct CDR3 sequences, with more than 9% occurring only once. What was sequenced was PBMCs or a T cell subset sorted from them (not recorded which). The receptor's source is a man aged 18 to 29 who had mild COVID-19 (a few samples of this study predate the infection). Cell type and time point are not known. The V and J genes are TRBV9 and TRBJ1-1; D unclear. In nucleotides, the CDR3 is TGTGCCAGCAGCGTAGATGGCCTATCAGGCACTGAAGCTTTCTTT. It codes for CASSVDGLSGTEAFF. The variable domain in full, completed from reference TRBV9 and TRBJ1-1, reads DSGVTQTPKHLITATGQRVTLRCSPRSGDLSVYWYQQSLDQGLQFLIQYYNGEERAKGNILERFSAQQFPDLHSELNLSSLELGDSALYFCASSVDGLSGTEAFFGQGTRLTVV.